What follows are 31 T cell receptor beta chains derived from one specimen sequenced in a study of shared clonotypes between healthy human individuals. The protocol was immunoSEQ multiplex PCR, while the TCRdb copy is restricted to in-frame clones and leaves out a portion. This sample has over a million clones; around four fifths occur once, and the top ten carry about 1.5%. The sample comprised memory CD4+ T cells sorted from blood. Subset reported: CD45RA-negative fraction. These receptors originate from a man in his late teens or twenties in good health.

V usage is TRBV5-1 and J usage is TRBJ2-7; TRBD2 is a possible D gene (5 bases). The CDR3 has 13 residues. V gave up 4 bases and J gave up 3 bases, with 11 bases separating them. Germline lookup yields CDR1 SGHRS and CDR2 YFSETQ. The CDR3 loop is CASSGAGNYEQYF. DNA for the CDR3: TGCGCCAGCAGCGGCGCCGGGAACTACGAGCAGTACTTC.

There are a few counts of this clone. The chain links TRBV28 to TRBJ2-3; 12 bases are a match to TRBD1. The length of the CDR3 is 19 residues. Trimming removed 4 bases from V and 5 bases from J; junction bases left unmatched: 16. From germline, CDR1 is MDHEN and CDR2 SYDVKM. CDR3: CASSSLAGTGGALIDTQYF. In DNA form, the CDR3 reads TGTGCCAGCAGTTCCCTAGCCGGGACAGGGGGCGCTTTAATAGATACGCAGTATTTT.

The sample holds a few counts of this clone. The rearrangement joins TRBV30 to TRBJ1-1, with D uncertain. The V gene's germline CDR1 is GTSNPN and CDR2 SVGIG (reference sequence). V was trimmed by 1 base and J by 10 bases, leaving 13 bases between them. The length of the CDR3 is 12 residues. In DNA form, the CDR3 reads TGTGCCTGGAGTGGGGCTGTTGAGGGAGCTTTCTTT. Amino acid sequence: CAWSGAVEGAFF. The entire variable domain, with the rest obtained from reference TRBV30 and TRBJ1-1, is as follows: SQTIHQWPATLVQPVGSPLSLECTVEGTSNPNLYWYRQAAGRGLQLLFYSVGIGQISSEVPQNLSASRPQDRQFILSSKKLLLSDSGFYLCAWSGAVEGAFFGQGTRLTVV.

This clone turned up a few times. The V call is TRBV11-2, the J call TRBJ2-7, with D possibly matching TRBD2 (5 bases). Trimming took 4 bases from V and 2 from J, leaving 21 bases between them. Germline V gene lookup returns CDR1 SGHAT and CDR2 FQNNGV. The CDR3 is made up of 17 amino acids. CDR3 region: CASSYAPGVIRTYEQYF. The CDR3 DNA is TGTGCCAGCAGCTACGCGCCCGGGGTAATAAGGACCTACGAGCAGTACTTC.

J is TRBJ2-2 and V is TRBV5-6; 12 bases fit TRBD2. Germline V gene lookup returns CDR1 SGHDT and CDR2 YYEEEE. This CDR3 region has 15 residues. V was pared by 7 bases and J by 1 base, with 2 bases of the junction left unmatched. CDR3 loop: CASLGLAGNTGELFF. The CDR3 region has the DNA TGTGCCAGCTTGGGACTAGCGGGGAACACCGGGGAGCTGTTTTTT.

The rearrangement links TRBV5-1 to TRBJ1-1, with D possibly matching TRBD1 (5 bases). Germline lookup yields CDR1 SGHRS and CDR2 YFSETQ. V lost 7 bases to trimming and J lost 6 bases, with 19 bases between them. The CDR3 runs to 14 residues. This CDR3 reads CASSWTDGTAEAFF. CDR3 DNA: TGCGCCAGCTCCTGGACCGACGGGACGGCTGAAGCTTTCTTT.

The chain carries TRBV4-3 and TRBJ2-3; tentative D call: TRBD1 (6 bases). CDR3 length equals 16 residues. Per germline, CDR1 LGHNA and CDR2 YSLEER. The V gene lost 0 bases and the J gene lost 4 bases, with 14 bases spanning the gap. CDR3 coding DNA: TGCGCCAGCAGCCAAGATGTACCAGGGGTGGCAGATACGCAGTATTTT. Translated, it gives CASSQDVPGVADTQYF.

As for this clone: A single base is all that separates this from a far larger clone, so a read error is likely. This sequence joins TRBV4-1 and TRBJ1-4; D is undetermined. This CDR3 contains 13 residues. Trimming pared 7 bases from V and 8 bases from J, leaving 14 bases between. Germline CDR1 MGHRA, CDR2 YSYEKL. Written as DNA, the CDR3 is TGCGCCAGCAACTACTGGAGAGGAGAAAAACTGTTTTTT. Translation: CASNYWRGEKLFF.

This chain links TRBV6-1 with TRBJ1-1; no clear D. With 0 bases removed from V and 1 base from J, the gap between germline ends came to 12 bases. The CDR3 runs to 16 residues. CDR1 and CDR2 (germline): MNHNS, SASEGT. CDR3 region: CASSEALQQRNTEAFF. CDR3 coding DNA: TGTGCCAGCAGTGAAGCGCTTCAACAGAGGAACACTGAAGCTTTCTTT.

The chain couples TRBV6-1 to TRBJ1-1; maybe TRBD1 (6 bases). Germline CDR1 reads MNHNS; CDR2 reads SASEGT. This CDR3 comprises 13 residues. The germline V and J ends were trimmed by 4 bases and 6 bases, with 12 bases remaining between them. The CDR3 DNA sequence: TGTGCCAGCAGTGGAACAGGGTCTGCTGAAGCTTTCTTT. This translates into CASSGTGSAEAFF.

This chain connects TRBV5-1 to TRBJ2-7, with D perhaps TRBD2 (6 bases). CDR1 and CDR2 from the germline V gene are SGHRS and YFSETQ. Trimming left V 0 bases short and J 3 bases short, with 13 bases between. CDR3 length equals 15 residues. The DNA of the CDR3 is TGCGCCAGCAGCTTGGAAGCGGGTCGAGGCTACGAGCAGTACTTC. Residues: CASSLEAGRGYEQYF.

This clone was observed a few times. This chain connects TRBV7-2 to TRBJ2-7; the match to TRBD2 covers 12 bases. The CDR3 runs 15 residues. Germline V CDR1 and CDR2: SGHTA, FQGNSA. V shed 6 bases and J 2 bases; nucleotides not matched to a gene: 5. CDR3 protein: CASSPPSGRAYEQYF. In nucleotides, the CDR3 is TGTGCCAGCAGTCCCCCTAGCGGGAGGGCCTACGAGCAGTACTTC.

V usage is TRBV30 and J usage is TRBJ1-5; D perhaps matches TRBD1 (5 bases). The germline gives CDR1 GTSNPN, CDR2 SVGIG (reference sequence). V lost 4 bases to trimming and J lost 0 bases, with 10 bases between them. This CDR3 has 14 residues. This CDR3 reads CAWTSGGSNQPQHF. In DNA form, the CDR3 reads TGTGCCTGGACGAGCGGGGGTAGCAATCAGCCCCAGCATTTT.

This chain connects TRBV11-2 to TRBJ2-2, with 8 nucleotides matching TRBD2. Trimming removed 3 bases from V and 3 bases from J; junction bases left unmatched: 3. This CDR3 spans 15 amino acids. The germline gives CDR1 SGHAT, CDR2 FQNNGV. The CDR3 region has the DNA TGTGCCAGCAGCTTCACTAGCGGAGACACCGGGGAGCTGTTTTTT. Translating gives CASSFTSGDTGELFF.

The chain uses TRBV6-5 and TRBJ1-1; 9 bases agree with TRBD1. CDR3 size: 12 residues. Trimming cost V 8 bases and J 10 bases; bases outside gene matches: 8. The germline CDR1 and CDR2 sequences are MNHEY and SVGAGI. CDR3 nucleotide sequence: TGTGCCAGCCGGAACAGGGGGCAAGGAGCTTTCTTT. Protein: CASRNRGQGAFF.

As regards this clone: At the DNA level, this CDR3 is encoded by other sequences in the same sample as well. V gene TRBV27 combines with J gene TRBJ2-7; TRBD1 matches 8 bases. Germline V gives CDR1 MNHEY, CDR2 SMNVEV (reference sequence). CDR3 length equals 13 residues. The trim removed 8 bases at V and 1 base at J, leaving 4 bases unmatched. CDR3 sequence (DNA): TGTGCCAGCCGGACAGGGACTTCCTACGAGCAGTACTTC. Its protein product is CASRTGTSYEQYF.

V is TRBV9 and J is TRBJ1-2; D perhaps matches TRBD1 (6 bases). The CDR3 has 15 residues. The V end lost 5 bases, the J end lost 0 bases, and 14 bases lay between the germline ends. Germline assignment: CDR1 SGDLS and CDR2 YYNGEE. CDR3 nucleotides: TGTGCCAGCAGGCCCGGGACAACAGCTAACTATGGCTACACCTTC. This translates into CASRPGTTANYGYTF.

This clone showed up just a few times. The sample holds other DNA sequences that translate to the same CDR3. V is TRBV5-4 and J is TRBJ2-7; D is perhaps TRBD1 (5 bases). The CDR3 spans 15 residues. Germline CDR1 reads SGHNT; CDR2 reads YYREEE (reference sequence). V lost 2 bases and J 0 bases, leaving 12 bases between the germline ends. DNA of the CDR3: TGTGCCAGCAGCTTAGACCCAGGGAACTCCTACGAGCAGTACTTC. The encoded protein is CASSLDPGNSYEQYF.

The chain uses TRBV10-3 and TRBJ2-7; 12 bases match TRBD2. Per the germline V gene, CDR1 is ENHRY and CDR2 is SYGVKD. This CDR3 region has 14 residues. J was trimmed by 2 bases and V by 5 bases; bases with no gene match: 1. The CDR3 reads CAISTSGGTYEQYF. DNA for the CDR3: TGTGCCATCAGTACTAGCGGGGGGACCTACGAGCAGTACTTC.

V and J are TRBV30 and TRBJ1-4, with a tentative D call TRBD1 (5 bases). Germline CDR1 and CDR2: GTSNPN and SVGIG (reference sequence). V lost 2 bases, J lost 0 bases, and 10 bases lay in between. The CDR3 runs 15 residues. The DNA of the CDR3 is TGTGCCTGGAGTCGGGGGAAGTCAACTAATGAAAAACTGTTTTTT. Its protein product is CAWSRGKSTNEKLFF.

This clone was seen once. This rearrangement joins TRBV30 to TRBJ1-1; D might be TRBD1 (5 bases). The germline CDR1 and CDR2 sequences are GTSNPN and SVGIG (reference sequence). Trimming pared 4 bases from V and 5 bases from J, leaving 17 bases between. This CDR3 spans 14 amino acids. DNA for the CDR3: TGTGCCTGGACGGGGGGTCCGGGGTTGACTGAAGCTTTCTTT. Its translation is CAWTGGPGLTEAFF. Drawing the rest from reference TRBV30 and TRBJ1-1, the complete variable domain is SQTIHQWPATLVQPVGSPLSLECTVEGTSNPNLYWYRQAAGRGLQLLFYSVGIGQISSEVPQNLSASRPQDRQFILSSKKLLLSDSGFYLCAWTGGPGLTEAFFGQGTRLTVV.

This chain's CDR3 is CASSIGLAGGPGTGELFF. CDR3 bases: TGCGCCAGCAGCATTGGACTAGCGGGAGGGCCGGGTACCGGGGAGCTGTTTTTT. The chain uses TRBV5-1 and TRBJ2-2, with 15 bases aligning to TRBD2. The germline V gene encodes CDR1 SGHRS and CDR2 YFSETQ. This CDR3 is built from 18 residues. V gave up 4 bases and J gave up 5 bases; unmatched junction bases: 9.

This clone was counted only a few times. The chain couples TRBV9 to TRBJ2-1; weak D call: TRBD2 (6 bases). Germline assignment: CDR1 SGDLS and CDR2 YYNGEE. V lost 0 bases to trimming and J lost 6 bases, with 16 bases between them. This CDR3 is built from 16 residues. The CDR3: CASSVVAASWGNEQFF. The CDR3, as DNA: TGTGCCAGCAGCGTAGTAGCGGCTAGCTGGGGCAATGAGCAGTTCTTC.

This clone showed up just once. This rearrangement joins TRBV27 to TRBJ2-5; possible D gene TRBD2, 5 bases. Germline V CDR1 and CDR2: MNHEY, SMNVEV (reference sequence). The germline V and J ends were trimmed by 3 bases and 5 bases, with 13 bases remaining between them. The CDR3 spans 14 residues. Here the CDR3 DNA reads TGTGCCAGCAGTTTCCGGGATCGAGCGGAGACCCAGTACTTC. This codes for CASSFRDRAETQYF.

In regard to this clone: This CDR3 is also generated by other DNA sequences in the sample. The J gene is TRBJ2-2, the V gene TRBV7-8; either TRBD1 or TRBD2 may supply D (5 bases each). The ends were cut back, 1 base at V and 1 base at J, with 7 bases in the middle. CDR1 and CDR2 from the germline V gene are SGHVS and FQNEAQ. CDR3 length: 15 amino acids. CDR3 sequence: CASSLGGRNTGELFF. Written as DNA, the CDR3 is TGTGCCAGCAGCTTAGGGGGACGGAACACCGGGGAGCTGTTTTTT.

This clone has at least ten counts. The chain has TRBV7-6 and TRBJ2-7, with 7 bases fitting TRBD2. This CDR3 has 13 residues. The V and J ends lost 0 bases and 4 bases, in that order; junction bases with no gene match: 0. CDR1 and CDR2 from the germline V gene are SGHVS and FNYEAQ. This CDR3 reads CASSLARGYEQYF. Written as DNA, the CDR3 is TGTGCCAGCAGCTTAGCGCGGGGGTACGAGCAGTACTTC.

The rearrangement uses TRBV27 and TRBJ1-5; D remains unclear. Looked up from germline, CDR1 is MNHEY and CDR2 is SMNVEV (reference sequence). The CDR3 runs 17 residues. Trimming took off 3 bases at V and 7 bases at J, with 22 bases between the two ends. CDR3 sequence reads: CASSFTDLGFPRQPQHF. The CDR3 coding sequence is TGTGCCAGCAGTTTTACAGACCTAGGTTTTCCTAGACAGCCCCAGCATTTT.

The V call is TRBV13, the J call TRBJ2-3; 9 bases match TRBD1. V lost 5 bases and J lost 4; bases outside the gene matches: 7. The CDR3 is 15 residues long. Germline assignment: CDR1 PRHDT and CDR2 FYEKMQ (reference sequence). The CDR3 DNA follows: TGTGCCAGCAGCCCGGGACAGGGAAAGGCAGATACGCAGTATTTT. This codes for CASSPGQGKADTQYF.

The V gene is TRBV6-1, the J gene TRBJ1-2; D is possibly TRBD1 (6 bases). CDR3 size: 15 residues. Trimming removed 11 bases at V and 4 bases at J, with 23 bases between. Germline CDR1 is MNHNS and CDR2 is SASEGT. The CDR3 DNA reads as TGTGCCGGACCTCCGGCTCGCCCAGGGGCCTATGGCTACACCTTC. Translation: CAGPPARPGAYGYTF.

This clone was seen only once. The rearrangement uses TRBV7-2 and TRBJ1-2; TRBD1 is a possible D gene (5 bases). The germline V gene encodes CDR1 SGHTA and CDR2 FQGNSA. V shed 1 base and J shed 5 bases, with 14 bases lying between them. The CDR3 is made up of 15 amino acids. CDR3 loop: CASSLVVGGSYGYTF. DNA for the CDR3: TGTGCCAGCAGCTTAGTCGTCGGGGGGTCGTATGGCTACACCTTC.

The chain couples TRBV6-1 to TRBJ1-5, with 8 bases matching TRBD1. The CDR3 runs 19 residues. Germline assignment: CDR1 MNHNS and CDR2 SASEGT. Trimming cost V 0 bases and J 0 bases; bases outside gene matches: 10. The CDR3 is CASSEARDRQRHSNQPQHF. As DNA, the CDR3 is TGTGCCAGCAGTGAAGCCCGGGACAGGCAAAGGCATAGCAATCAGCCCCAGCATTTT.